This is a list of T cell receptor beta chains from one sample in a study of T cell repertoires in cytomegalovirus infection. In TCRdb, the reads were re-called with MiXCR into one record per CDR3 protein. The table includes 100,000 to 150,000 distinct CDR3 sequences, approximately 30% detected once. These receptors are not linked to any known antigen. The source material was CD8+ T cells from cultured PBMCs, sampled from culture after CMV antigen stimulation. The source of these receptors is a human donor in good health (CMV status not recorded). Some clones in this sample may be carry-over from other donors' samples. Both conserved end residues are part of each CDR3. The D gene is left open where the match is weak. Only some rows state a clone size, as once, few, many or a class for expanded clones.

CDR3 DNA: TGTGCCAGCAGCTTAGGCCCCCTTCCGTACTTC
CDR3 protein: CASSLGPLPYF
D gene: .
J gene: TRBJ2-5
clone size: few
V gene: TRBV11-2

CDR3 DNA: TGTGCCAGCAGCCCCTGGGACCTAGCGGGGGGGCTGGCCGCCCTCACAGATACGCAGTATTTT
CDR3 protein: CASSPWDLAGGLAALTDTQYF
D gene: TRBD2
J gene: TRBJ2-3
clone size: .
V gene: TRBV7-6

CDR3 DNA: TGTGCCAGCAGTTATTCGACAGGGGAGGGGTCTGGGGCCAACGTCCTGACTTTC
CDR3 protein: CASSYSTGEGSGANVLTF
D gene: .
J gene: TRBJ2-6
clone size: .
V gene: TRBV6-2/TRBV6-3

CDR3 DNA: TGTGCCAGCAGTTCCCTCATGGGACCCCCCTCCTACGAGCAGTACTTC
CDR3 protein: CASSSLMGPPSYEQYF
D gene: .
J gene: TRBJ2-7
clone size: .
V gene: TRBV27

CDR3 DNA: TGTGCCAGCAGCTTCCCCCGGACAGGGCAAAACAATGAGCAGTTCTTC
CDR3 protein: CASSFPRTGQNNEQFF
D gene: TRBD1
J gene: TRBJ2-1
clone size: .
V gene: TRBV7-4

CDR3 DNA: TGTGCCACGGCGAGGTTTCGGAGTCTGAACACTGAAGCTTTCTTT
CDR3 protein: CATARFRSLNTEAFF
D gene: .
J gene: TRBJ1-1
clone size: many
V gene: TRBV7-8

CDR3 DNA: TGTGCCAGTAGTATAGATCTAGAGCGGACATACGAGCAGTACTTC
CDR3 protein: CASSIDLERTYEQYF
D gene: .
J gene: TRBJ2-7
clone size: .
V gene: TRBV19

CDR3 DNA: TGTGCCAGTAGTATAGTATCCTCCACTGAAGCTTTCTTT
CDR3 protein: CASSIVSSTEAFF
D gene: .
J gene: TRBJ1-1
clone size: .
V gene: TRBV19

CDR3 DNA: TGTGCCATCAGTGAGTCGGGACAGGGGAGCGCTGAAGCTTTCTTT
CDR3 protein: CAISESGQGSAEAFF
D gene: TRBD1
J gene: TRBJ1-1
clone size: few
V gene: TRBV10-3

CDR3 DNA: TGCGCCAGCAGCTCGCCGGGACTGACCAGTGGCGAGCAGTACTTC
CDR3 protein: CASSSPGLTSGEQYF
D gene: .
J gene: TRBJ2-7
clone size: once
V gene: TRBV5-1

CDR3 DNA: TGTGCCAGCAGTGAGGGCGAAAATAGCAATCAGCCCCAGCATTTT
CDR3 protein: CASSEGENSNQPQHF
D gene: .
J gene: TRBJ1-5
clone size: .
V gene: TRBV2

CDR3 DNA: TGTGCCAGCAGAGACAGACAGAGCAATCAGCCCCAGCATTTT
CDR3 protein: CASRDRQSNQPQHF
D gene: .
J gene: TRBJ1-5
clone size: many
V gene: TRBV6-2/TRBV6-3

CDR3 DNA: TGTGCCAGCAGCTTGTCACTCAGCGGGAGCTCTGGAAACACCATATATTTT
CDR3 protein: CASSLSLSGSSGNTIYF
D gene: .
J gene: TRBJ1-3
clone size: .
V gene: TRBV5-6

CDR3 DNA: TGTGCCAGCAGTTTGGGGAGCCCACATAGCACAGATACGCAGTATTTT
CDR3 protein: CASSLGSPHSTDTQYF
D gene: .
J gene: TRBJ2-3
clone size: .
V gene: TRBV6-5

CDR3 DNA: TGTGCCAGCAGCTTATTCCCCGACAACCAAGAGACCCAGTACTTC
CDR3 protein: CASSLFPDNQETQYF
D gene: .
J gene: TRBJ2-5
clone size: .
V gene: TRBV7-2

CDR3 DNA: TGTGCCACCACCATTACGGCGGGACGCAGGGATGAAAAACTGTTTTTT
CDR3 protein: CATTITAGRRDEKLFF
D gene: .
J gene: TRBJ1-4
clone size: .
V gene: TRBV6-2/TRBV6-3

CDR3 DNA: TGTGCCAGCAGTGACGGCCTAGCAAGTTACAATGAGCAGTTCTTC
CDR3 protein: CASSDGLASYNEQFF
D gene: .
J gene: TRBJ2-1
clone size: .
V gene: TRBV6-1

CDR3 DNA: TGTGCCAGCAGTCCGAGGGGGGGATACTACGAGCAGTACTTC
CDR3 protein: CASSPRGGYYEQYF
D gene: .
J gene: TRBJ2-7
clone size: .
V gene: TRBV12-3/TRBV12-4

CDR3 DNA: TGTGCCAGCAGCCACGATACAGGGGGTCGGTATGGCTACACCTTC
CDR3 protein: CASSHDTGGRYGYTF
D gene: TRBD1
J gene: TRBJ1-2
clone size: .
V gene: TRBV28

CDR3 DNA: TGTGCCAGCAGCTTAGGACAGGGGGTTACTGAAGCTTTCTTT
CDR3 protein: CASSLGQGVTEAFF
D gene: TRBD1
J gene: TRBJ1-1
clone size: .
V gene: TRBV5-6

CDR3 DNA: TGTGCCAGCAGTGGGAGGGGGCCGGCCTACAATGAGCAGTTCTTC
CDR3 protein: CASSGRGPAYNEQFF
D gene: .
J gene: TRBJ2-1
clone size: .
V gene: TRBV2

CDR3 DNA: TGTGCCAGCATCGAGGAGCAGCTGTACAATGAGCAGTTCTTC
CDR3 protein: CASIEEQLYNEQFF
D gene: .
J gene: TRBJ2-1
clone size: .
V gene: TRBV2

CDR3 DNA: TGTGCCAGCTCAGGACAGATTCAAGAGACCCAGTACTTC
CDR3 protein: CASSGQIQETQYF
D gene: .
J gene: TRBJ2-5
clone size: few
V gene: TRBV18

CDR3 DNA: TGTGCCAGCAGGGACAGGGACTCCTATAATTCACCCCTCCACTTT
CDR3 protein: CASRDRDSYNSPLHF
D gene: TRBD1
J gene: TRBJ1-6
clone size: once
V gene: TRBV2

CDR3 DNA: TGTGCCAGCAGCTTGGAAACAGGGGGACATCAGCCCCAGCATTTT
CDR3 protein: CASSLETGGHQPQHF
D gene: TRBD1
J gene: TRBJ1-5
clone size: few
V gene: TRBV7-2

CDR3 DNA: TGCAGTGCTAGTCTCGACCGGGAGTATCAGCCCCAGCATTTT
CDR3 protein: CSASLDREYQPQHF
D gene: .
J gene: TRBJ1-5
clone size: .
V gene: TRBV20-1

CDR3 DNA: TGTGCCAGTAGACCAGAAACAGGGGCGCGTCAGCCCCAGCATTTT
CDR3 protein: CASRPETGARQPQHF
D gene: TRBD1
J gene: TRBJ1-5
clone size: .
V gene: TRBV19

CDR3 DNA: TGTGCCAGCAGCCAAGGAAACGGAGCAACTAATGAAAAACTGTTTTTT
CDR3 protein: CASSQGNGATNEKLFF
D gene: .
J gene: TRBJ1-4
clone size: few
V gene: TRBV4-2

CDR3 DNA: TGCGCCAGCAGCTTTCCTAGGGTAAATGAGCAGTTCTTC
CDR3 protein: CASSFPRVNEQFF
D gene: .
J gene: TRBJ2-1
clone size: .
V gene: TRBV5-1

CDR3 DNA: TGTGCCAGCAGGACAGGCGACGGGGTATTGTTTTTT
CDR3 protein: CASRTGDGVLFF
D gene: .
J gene: TRBJ1-4
clone size: .
V gene: TRBV25-1

CDR3 DNA: TGTGCTAGCAGCCCGGGGACAGGGGGAGTGTACGAGCAGTACTTC
CDR3 protein: CASSPGTGGVYEQYF
D gene: TRBD1
J gene: TRBJ2-7
clone size: few
V gene: TRBV7-7